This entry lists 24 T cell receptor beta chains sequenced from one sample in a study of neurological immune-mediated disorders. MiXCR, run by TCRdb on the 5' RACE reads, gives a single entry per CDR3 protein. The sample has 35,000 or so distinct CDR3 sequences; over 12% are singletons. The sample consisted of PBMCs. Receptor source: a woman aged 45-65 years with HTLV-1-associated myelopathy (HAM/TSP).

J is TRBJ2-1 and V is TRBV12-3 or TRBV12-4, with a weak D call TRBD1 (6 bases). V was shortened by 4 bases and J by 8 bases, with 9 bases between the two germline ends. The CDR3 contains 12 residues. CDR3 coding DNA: TGTGCCAGCAGTTCAACAGGGTATGAGCAGTTCTTC. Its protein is CASSSTGYEQFF.

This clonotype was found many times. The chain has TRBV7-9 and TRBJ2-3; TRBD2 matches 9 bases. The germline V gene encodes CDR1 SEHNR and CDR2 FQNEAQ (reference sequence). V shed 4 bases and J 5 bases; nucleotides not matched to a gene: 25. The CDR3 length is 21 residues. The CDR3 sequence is CASSYPTRSSGGSLIGDTQYF. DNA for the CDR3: TGTGCCAGCAGCTACCCCACCCGGAGTAGCGGGGGCTCTTTGATTGGAGATACGCAGTATTTT.

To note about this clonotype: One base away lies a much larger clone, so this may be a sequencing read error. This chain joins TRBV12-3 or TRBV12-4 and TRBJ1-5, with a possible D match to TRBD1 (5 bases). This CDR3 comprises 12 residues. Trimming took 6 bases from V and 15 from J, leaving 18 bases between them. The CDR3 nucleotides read TGTGCCAGCAGGCCCTCGACAGTCCCCTGGCATTTT. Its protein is CASRPSTVPWHF.

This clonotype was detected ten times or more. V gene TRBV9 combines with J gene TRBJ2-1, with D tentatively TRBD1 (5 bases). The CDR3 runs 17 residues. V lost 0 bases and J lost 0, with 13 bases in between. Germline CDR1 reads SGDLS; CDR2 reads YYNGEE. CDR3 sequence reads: CASSVAMGPNSYNEQFF. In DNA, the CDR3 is TGTGCCAGCAGCGTAGCTATGGGGCCAAACTCCTACAATGAGCAGTTCTTC. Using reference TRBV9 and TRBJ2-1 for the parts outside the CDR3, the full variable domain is DSGVTQTPKHLITATGQRVTLRCSPRSGDLSVYWYQQSLDQGLQFLIQYYNGEERAKGNILERFSAQQFPDLHSELNLSSLELGDSALYFCASSVAMGPNSYNEQFFGPGTRLTVL.

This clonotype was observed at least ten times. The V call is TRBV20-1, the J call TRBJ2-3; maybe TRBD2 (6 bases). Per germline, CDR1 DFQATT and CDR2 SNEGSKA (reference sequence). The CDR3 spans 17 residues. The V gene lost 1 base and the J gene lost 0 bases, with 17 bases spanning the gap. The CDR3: CSARGLGGDTSTDTQYF. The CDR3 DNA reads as TGCAGTGCTAGAGGCCTGGGGGGTGACACTAGCACAGATACGCAGTATTTT.

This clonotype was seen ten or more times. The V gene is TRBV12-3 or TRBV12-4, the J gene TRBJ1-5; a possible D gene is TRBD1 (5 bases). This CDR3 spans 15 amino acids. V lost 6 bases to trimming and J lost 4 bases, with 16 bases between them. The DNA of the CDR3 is TGTGCCAGCAGGCCCGCGGGGGGGGGTAATCAGCCCCAGCATTTT. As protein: CASRPAGGGNQPQHF.

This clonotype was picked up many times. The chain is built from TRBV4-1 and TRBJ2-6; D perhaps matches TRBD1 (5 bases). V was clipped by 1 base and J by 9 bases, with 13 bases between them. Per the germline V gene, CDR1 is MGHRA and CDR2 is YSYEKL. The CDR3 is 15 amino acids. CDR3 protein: CASSQVGPRINVLTF. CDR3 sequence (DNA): TGCGCCAGCAGCCAAGTGGGGCCCCGGATCAACGTCCTGACTTTC.

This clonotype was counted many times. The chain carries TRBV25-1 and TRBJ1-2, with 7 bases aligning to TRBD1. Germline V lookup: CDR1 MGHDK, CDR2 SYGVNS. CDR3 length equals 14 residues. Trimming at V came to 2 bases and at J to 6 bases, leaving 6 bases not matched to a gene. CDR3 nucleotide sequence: TGTGCCAGCAGTGAACCAGGGACAGCTCATGGCTACACCTTC. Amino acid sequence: CASSEPGTAHGYTF.

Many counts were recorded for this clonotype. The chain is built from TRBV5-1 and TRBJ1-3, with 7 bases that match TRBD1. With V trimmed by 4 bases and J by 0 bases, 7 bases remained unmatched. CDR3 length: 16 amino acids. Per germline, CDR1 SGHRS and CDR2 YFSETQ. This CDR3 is CASSEGQTFSGNTIYF. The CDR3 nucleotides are TGCGCCAGCAGCGAGGGACAGACTTTCTCTGGAAACACCATATATTTT.

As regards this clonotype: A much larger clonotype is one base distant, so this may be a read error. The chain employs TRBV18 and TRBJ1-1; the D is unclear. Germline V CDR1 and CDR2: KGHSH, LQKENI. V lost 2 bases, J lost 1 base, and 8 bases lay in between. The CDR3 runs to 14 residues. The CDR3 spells CASSPDTENTEAFF. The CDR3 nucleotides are TGTGCCAGCTCACCAGACACAGAGAACACTGAAGCTTTCTTT.

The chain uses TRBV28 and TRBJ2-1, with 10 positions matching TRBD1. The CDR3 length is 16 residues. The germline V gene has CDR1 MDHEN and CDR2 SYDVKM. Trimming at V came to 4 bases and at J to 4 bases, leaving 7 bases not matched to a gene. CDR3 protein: CASSYKGTGAYNEQFF. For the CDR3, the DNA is TGTGCCAGCAGTTACAAAGGGACAGGGGCGTACAATGAGCAGTTCTTC.

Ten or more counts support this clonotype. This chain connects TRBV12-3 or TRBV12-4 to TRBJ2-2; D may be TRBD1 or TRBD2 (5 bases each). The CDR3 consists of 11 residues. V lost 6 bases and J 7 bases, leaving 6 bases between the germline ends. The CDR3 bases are TGTGCCAGCAGGGGGGTCGGGGAGCTGTTTTTT. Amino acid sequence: CASRGVGELFF.

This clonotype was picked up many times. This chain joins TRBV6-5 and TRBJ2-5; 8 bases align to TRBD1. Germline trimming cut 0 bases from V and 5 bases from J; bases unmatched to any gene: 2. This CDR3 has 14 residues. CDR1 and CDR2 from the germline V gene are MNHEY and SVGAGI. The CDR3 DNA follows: TGTGCCAGCAGTTACTCCCGGGACAGGGAGACCCAGTACTTC. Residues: CASSYSRDRETQYF.

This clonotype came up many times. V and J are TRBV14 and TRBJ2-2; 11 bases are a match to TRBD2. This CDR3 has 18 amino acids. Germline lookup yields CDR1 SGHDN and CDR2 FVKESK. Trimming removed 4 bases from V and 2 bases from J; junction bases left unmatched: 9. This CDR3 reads CASSRGFTSGGNTGELFF. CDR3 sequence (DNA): TGTGCCAGCAGCCGAGGGTTTACTAGCGGGGGAAACACCGGGGAGCTGTTTTTT.

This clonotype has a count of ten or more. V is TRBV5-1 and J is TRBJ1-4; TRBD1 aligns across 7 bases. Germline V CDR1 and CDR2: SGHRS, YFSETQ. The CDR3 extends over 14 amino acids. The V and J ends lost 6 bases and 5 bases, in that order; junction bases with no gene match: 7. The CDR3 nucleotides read TGCGCCAGCACCCGGGACAGTCCAAATGAAAAACTGTTTTTT. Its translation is CASTRDSPNEKLFF. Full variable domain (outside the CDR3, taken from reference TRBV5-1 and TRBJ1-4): KAGVTQTPRYLIKTRGQQVTLSCSPISGHRSVSWYQQTPGQGLQFLFEYFSETQRNKGNFPGRFSGRQFSNSRSEMNVSTLELGDSALYLCASTRDSPNEKLFFGSGTQLSVL.

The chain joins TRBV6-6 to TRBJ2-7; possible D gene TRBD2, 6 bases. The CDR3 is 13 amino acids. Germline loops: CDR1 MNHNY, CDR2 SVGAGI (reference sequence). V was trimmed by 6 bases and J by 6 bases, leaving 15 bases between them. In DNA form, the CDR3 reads TGTGCCAGCAGGGATGGGTACGGGGGCGAGCAGTACGTC. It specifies CASRDGYGGEQYV.

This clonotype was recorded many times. CDR3 sequence: CASSLGQKPTDTQYF. DNA for the CDR3: TGCGCCAGCAGCTTGGGTCAGAAACCCACAGATACGCAGTATTTT. V usage is TRBV5-1 and J usage is TRBJ2-3, with D uncertain. Trimming removed 0 bases at V and 2 bases at J, with 10 bases between. The germline gives CDR1 SGHRS, CDR2 YFSETQ. The CDR3 consists of 15 residues.

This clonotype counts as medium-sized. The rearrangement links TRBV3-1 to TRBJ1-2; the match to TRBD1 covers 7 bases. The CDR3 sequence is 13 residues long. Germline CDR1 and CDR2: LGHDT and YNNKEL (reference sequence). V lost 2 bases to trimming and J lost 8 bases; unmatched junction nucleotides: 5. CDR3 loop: CASSQTTGNGYTF. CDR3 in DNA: TGTGCCAGCAGCCAAACGACAGGGAACGGCTACACCTTC.

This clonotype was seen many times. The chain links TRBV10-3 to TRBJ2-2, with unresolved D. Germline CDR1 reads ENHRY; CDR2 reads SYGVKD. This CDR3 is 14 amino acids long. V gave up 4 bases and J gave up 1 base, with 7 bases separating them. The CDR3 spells CAISGSGNTGELFF. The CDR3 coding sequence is TGTGCCATCAGTGGCTCAGGGAACACCGGGGAGCTGTTTTTT.

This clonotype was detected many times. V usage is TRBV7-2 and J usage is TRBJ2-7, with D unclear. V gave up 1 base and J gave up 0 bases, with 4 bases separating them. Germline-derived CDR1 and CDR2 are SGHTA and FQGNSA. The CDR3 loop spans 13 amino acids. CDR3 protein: CASSLGPSYEQYF. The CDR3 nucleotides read TGTGCCAGCAGCTTAGGGCCCTCCTACGAGCAGTACTTC.

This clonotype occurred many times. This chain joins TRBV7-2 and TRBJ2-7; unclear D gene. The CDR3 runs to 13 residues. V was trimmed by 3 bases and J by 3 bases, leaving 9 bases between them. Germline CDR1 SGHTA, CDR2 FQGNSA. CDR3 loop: CASSFGSSYEQYV. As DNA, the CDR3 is TGTGCCAGCAGCTTTGGGTCTAGCTACGAGCAGTACGTC.

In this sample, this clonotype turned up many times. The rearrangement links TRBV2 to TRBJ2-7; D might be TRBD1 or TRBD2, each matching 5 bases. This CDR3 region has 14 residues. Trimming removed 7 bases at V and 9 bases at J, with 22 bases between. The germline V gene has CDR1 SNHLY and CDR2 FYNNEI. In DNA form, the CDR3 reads TGTGCCAGCAAGCTCACAGACAGCCCGGGGAGGCAGTACGTC. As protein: CASKLTDSPGRQYV.

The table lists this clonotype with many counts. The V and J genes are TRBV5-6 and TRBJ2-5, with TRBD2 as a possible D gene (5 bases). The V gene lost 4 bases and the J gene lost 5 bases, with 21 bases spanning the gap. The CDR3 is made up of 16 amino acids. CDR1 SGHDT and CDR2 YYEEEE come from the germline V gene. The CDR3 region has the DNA TGTGCCAGCAGCGCCTTAGTCGGGGTACCGGGGGAGACCCAGTACTTC. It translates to CASSALVGVPGETQYF.

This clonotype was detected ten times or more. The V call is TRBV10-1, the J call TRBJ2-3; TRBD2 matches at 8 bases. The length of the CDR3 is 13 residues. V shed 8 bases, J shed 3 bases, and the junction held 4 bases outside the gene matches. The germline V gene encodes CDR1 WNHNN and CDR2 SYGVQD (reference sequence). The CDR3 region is CASRGGTTDTQYF. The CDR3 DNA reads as TGCGCCAGCCGCGGGGGGACTACAGATACGCAGTATTTT.